The 13 T cell receptor beta chains in this list originate from one sample, sequenced in a study of PD-L1 blockade in urothelial cancer (dated by TCRdb to about 2017). Libraries were made using the immunoSEQ multiplex PCR assay. The table was pulled from immuneACCESS by TCRdb, which kept in-frame rearrangements only. Such tables lose some clones; where checked, under half of the loss comes from unresolved V genes, and the rest has no known cause. The sample yields almost 90,000 clones; roughly 84% were counted once. Approximately 2% of the sample is in the top ten clones. The time point tag for this specimen amounts to: pretreatment peripheral blood. The sample here was PBMCs, taken around atezolizumab (anti-PD-L1) treatment. Receptors originate from a man aged 55 to 70 with urothelial cancer.

This rearrangement joins TRBV14 to TRBJ2-3; 8 bases align to TRBD2. Losses at the gene ends were 4 bases for V and 1 base for J; bases not matched to a gene: 4. The CDR3 is 15 residues long. The germline V gene encodes CDR1 SGHDN and CDR2 FVKESK. The CDR3 DNA reads as TGTGCCAGCAGCCTAGCGGGATCCGGCACAGATACGCAGTATTTT. It translates to CASSLAGSGTDTQYF.

The genes are TRBV27 and TRBJ2-7, with a possible D match to TRBD2 (7 bases). The length of the CDR3 is 14 residues. The germline V gene encodes CDR1 MNHEY and CDR2 SMNVEV (reference sequence). V was pared by 6 bases and J by 6 bases, with 18 bases between. The CDR3 is CASRGGARGGEQYF. CDR3 coding DNA: TGTGCCAGCAGGGGGGGGGCTCGCGGCGGCGAGCAGTACTTC.

Sample share makes this clone medium-sized. V and J are TRBV19 and TRBJ1-4; TRBD1 is a possible D gene (6 bases). Trimming removed 7 bases from V and 12 bases from J, with 12 bases in between. Germline loops: CDR1 LNHDA, CDR2 SQIVND (reference sequence). The CDR3 is 11 amino acids. Here the CDR3 DNA reads TGTGCCAGTATTCATGCAGGGGAACTGTTTTTT. It yields the protein CASIHAGELFF.

This clone has a handful of counts. The chain couples TRBV6-5 to TRBJ1-5; 9 nucleotides match TRBD1. CDR3 size: 15 residues. With 5 bases clipped from V and 4 bases from J, the junction kept 6 bases outside the gene matches. Germline V gene sequence: CDR1 MNHEY, CDR2 SVGAGI. The CDR3 sequence: CASSGETGGNQPQHF. CDR3 nucleotide sequence: TGTGCCAGCAGTGGGGAGACAGGGGGGAATCAGCCCCAGCATTTT.

The DNA of the CDR3 is TGTGCCAGCAGCTTGGTTAGCCTCTCTGGGGCCAACGTCCTGACTTTC. Its protein is CASSLVSLSGANVLTF. This chain uses TRBV7-9 with TRBJ2-6; D uncertain. V shed 3 bases and J shed 0 bases, with 9 bases lying between them. From germline, CDR1 is SEHNR and CDR2 FQNEAQ (reference sequence). This CDR3 has 16 residues.

The chain joins TRBV27 to TRBJ2-6; 9 nucleotides align to TRBD2. V gave up 5 bases and J gave up 0 bases; unmatched junction bases: 5. The CDR3 runs 17 residues. Germline V gene lookup returns CDR1 MNHEY and CDR2 SMNVEV (reference sequence). The CDR3 nucleotides are TGTGCCAGCAGTCGGGCTAGCGGGATCTCTGGGGCCAACGTCCTGACTTTC. Translated, it gives CASSRASGISGANVLTF.

The chain employs TRBV29-1 and TRBJ2-1; tentative D call: TRBD2 (6 bases). CDR3 length: 15 residues. The V gene lost 3 bases and the J gene lost 2 bases, with 14 bases spanning the gap. Germline V gene sequence: CDR1 SQVTM, CDR2 ANQGSEA. The CDR3 nucleotides read TGCAGCGTTGAGAAGACGGGAGCGGCCTACAATGAGCAGTTCTTC. Translated, it gives CSVEKTGAAYNEQFF.

The CDR3 DNA reads as TGTGCCAGCAGCCCCCCAGGTGGCCTTATTACAGAAGCTTTCTTT. It specifies CASSPPGGLITEAFF. The chain employs TRBV7-9 and TRBJ1-1; D uncertain. The CDR3 contains 15 residues. Germline CDR1 is SEHNR and CDR2 is FQNEAQ (reference sequence). Trimming cost V 5 bases and J 8 bases, with 21 bases left between them.

The V gene is TRBV27, the J gene TRBJ1-2, with 7 bases fitting TRBD1. Losses at the gene ends were 6 bases for V and 4 bases for J; bases not matched to a gene: 8. In germline, CDR1 is MNHEY, CDR2 SMNVEV (reference sequence). The length of the CDR3 is 14 residues. The CDR3: CASRYEQGTYGYTF. CDR3 nucleotides: TGTGCCAGCAGATATGAACAGGGGACCTATGGCTACACCTTC.

This clone was detected once. This chain uses TRBV10-3 with TRBJ1-1; 8 nucleotides line up with TRBD1. V lost 2 bases, J lost 4 bases, and 3 bases stayed unmatched. Per germline, CDR1 ENHRY and CDR2 SYGVKD. The CDR3 length is 14 residues. The CDR3 loop is CAISETGGLTEAFF. CDR3 DNA: TGTGCCATCAGTGAGACAGGGGGTCTCACTGAAGCTTTCTTT.

This clone has only a few counts. V gene TRBV30 combines with J gene TRBJ1-2, with 8 bases lining up with TRBD1. V lost 2 bases to trimming and J lost 4 bases; unmatched junction nucleotides: 6. This CDR3 is 14 amino acids long. The V gene's germline CDR1 is GTSNPN and CDR2 SVGIG (reference sequence). The CDR3 sequence: CAWSPLRGLYGYTF. The CDR3 DNA sequence: TGTGCCTGGAGTCCACTCAGGGGGCTCTATGGCTACACCTTC.

This clone came up once. The V call is TRBV5-1, the J call TRBJ1-1; the match to TRBD1 covers 7 bases. The CDR3 runs 15 residues. Per germline, CDR1 SGHRS and CDR2 YFSETQ. V was clipped by 6 bases and J by 0 bases; unmatched bases: 8. The CDR3 nucleotides read TGCGCCAGCAACCGGGACAGCGATTTGAACACTGAAGCTTTCTTT. It encodes CASNRDSDLNTEAFF.

The chain employs TRBV28 and TRBJ2-1, with TRBD2 matching over 8 bases. Germline V gene lookup returns CDR1 MDHEN and CDR2 SYDVKM. V lost 3 bases to trimming and J lost 3 bases; unmatched junction nucleotides: 10. CDR3 length: 17 amino acids. In DNA form, the CDR3 reads TGTGCCAGCAGTTTCATAGGGACTAGGGGTGACTACAATGAGCAGTTCTTC. Protein sequence: CASSFIGTRGDYNEQFF.